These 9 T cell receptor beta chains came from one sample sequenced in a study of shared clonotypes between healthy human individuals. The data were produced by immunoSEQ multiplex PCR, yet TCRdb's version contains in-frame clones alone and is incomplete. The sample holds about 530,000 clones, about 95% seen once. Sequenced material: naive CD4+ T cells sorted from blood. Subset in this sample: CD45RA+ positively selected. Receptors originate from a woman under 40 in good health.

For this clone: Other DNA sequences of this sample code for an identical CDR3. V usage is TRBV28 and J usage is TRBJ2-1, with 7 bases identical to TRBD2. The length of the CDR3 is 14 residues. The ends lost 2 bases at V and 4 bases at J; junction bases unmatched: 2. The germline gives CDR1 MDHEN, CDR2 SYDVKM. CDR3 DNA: TGTGCCAGCAGTTTAGGCGGGAGATACAATGAGCAGTTCTTC. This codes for CASSLGGRYNEQFF. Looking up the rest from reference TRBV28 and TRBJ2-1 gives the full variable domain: DVKVTQSSRYLVKRTGEKVFLECVQDMDHENMFWYRQDPGLGLRLIYFSYDVKMKEKGDIPEGYSVSREKKERFSLILESASTNQTSMYLCASSLGGRYNEQFFGPGTRLTVL.

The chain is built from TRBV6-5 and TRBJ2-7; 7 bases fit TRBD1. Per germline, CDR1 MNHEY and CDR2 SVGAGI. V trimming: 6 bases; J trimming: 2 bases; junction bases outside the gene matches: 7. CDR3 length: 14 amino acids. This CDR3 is CASRQQGTTYEQYF. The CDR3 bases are TGTGCCAGCAGACAACAGGGGACGACCTACGAGCAGTACTTC.

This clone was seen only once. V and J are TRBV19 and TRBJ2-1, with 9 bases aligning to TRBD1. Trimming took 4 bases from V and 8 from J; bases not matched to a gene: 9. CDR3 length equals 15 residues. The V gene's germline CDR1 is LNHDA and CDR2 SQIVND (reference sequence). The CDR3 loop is CASSRQGEWGDEQFF. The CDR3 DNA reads TGTGCCAGTAGTAGACAGGGGGAGTGGGGGGATGAGCAGTTCTTC.

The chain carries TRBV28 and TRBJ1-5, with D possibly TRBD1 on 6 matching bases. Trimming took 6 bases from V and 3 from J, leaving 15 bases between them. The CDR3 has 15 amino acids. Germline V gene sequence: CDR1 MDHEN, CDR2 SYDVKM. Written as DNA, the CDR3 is TGTGCCAGCAGCCCAGAGACAGGCTTCAATCAGCCCCAGCATTTT. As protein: CASSPETGFNQPQHF.

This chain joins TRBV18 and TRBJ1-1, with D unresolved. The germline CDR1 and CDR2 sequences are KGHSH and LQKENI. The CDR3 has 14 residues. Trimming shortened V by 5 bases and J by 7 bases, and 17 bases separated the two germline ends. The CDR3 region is CASSARTGTYEAFF. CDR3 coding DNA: TGTGCCAGCTCAGCTAGGACGGGAACTTATGAAGCTTTCTTT.

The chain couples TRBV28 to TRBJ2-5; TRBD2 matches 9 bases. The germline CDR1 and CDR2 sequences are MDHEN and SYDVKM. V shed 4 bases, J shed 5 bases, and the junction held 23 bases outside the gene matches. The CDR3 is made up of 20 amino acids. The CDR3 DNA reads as TGTGCCAGCAGTTCGGCAGGGTTGGGATGGACTAGCGAGGCGGATGAGACCCAGTACTTC. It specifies CASSSAGLGWTSEADETQYF.

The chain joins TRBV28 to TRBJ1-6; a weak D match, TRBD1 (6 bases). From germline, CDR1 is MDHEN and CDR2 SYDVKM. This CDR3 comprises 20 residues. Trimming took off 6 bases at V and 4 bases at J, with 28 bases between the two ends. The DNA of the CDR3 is TGTGCCAGCAGACGAGCCCGCCAGCGGGGGCTGAGAACTTATAATTCACCCCTCCACTTT. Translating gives CASRRARQRGLRTYNSPLHF.

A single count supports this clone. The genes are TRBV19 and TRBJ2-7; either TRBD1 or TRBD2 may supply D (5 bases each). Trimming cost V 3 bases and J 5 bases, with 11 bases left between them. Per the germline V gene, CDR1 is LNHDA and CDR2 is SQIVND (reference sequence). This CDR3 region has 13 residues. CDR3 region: CASSIGTPDEQYF. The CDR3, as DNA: TGTGCCAGTAGTATTGGGACGCCAGACGAGCAGTACTTC.

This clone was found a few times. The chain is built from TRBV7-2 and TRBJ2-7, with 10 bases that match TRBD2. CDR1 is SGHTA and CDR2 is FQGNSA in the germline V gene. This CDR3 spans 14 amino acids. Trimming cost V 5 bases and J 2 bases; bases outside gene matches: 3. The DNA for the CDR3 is TGTGCCAGCAGCCGGACTAGCGGCCCCTACGAGCAGTACTTC. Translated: CASSRTSGPYEQYF. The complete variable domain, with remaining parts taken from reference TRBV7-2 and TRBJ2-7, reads GAGVSQSPSNKVTEKGKDVELRCDPISGHTALYWYRQSLGQGLEFLIYFQGNSAPDKSGLPSDRFSAERTGGSVSTLTIQRTQQEDSAVYLCASSRTSGPYEQYFGPGTRLTVT.